This T cell receptor (beta chain) was recorded in a study of blood T cells in healthy people across ages. A second roughly 6 to 11 cycle PCR used barcoded and J-beta primers. Each cDNA molecule was tagged by a template-switch adaptor that had 12 random nucleotides. TCRdb processed the 5' RACE reads anew with MiXCR; each CDR3 protein has one entry. The sample lists more than 750,000 distinct CDR3 sequences, 25% to 30% occurring once. Separately, the same data were catalogued under a study of T cells of mothers and their children. That study adds: Related mother-child pairs showed slightly higher but non-significant overlap than unrelated pairs.

Material: blood. The source is a woman aged 40 to 50 in good health.

CDR3 protein: CANSQGSSSYNEQFF. The CDR3 DNA reads TGTGCCAACTCCCAGGGGTCTAGCTCCTACAATGAGCAGTTCTTC. J is TRBJ2-1 and V is TRBV18; D might be TRBD1 (6 bases). The CDR3 is 15 residues long. V lost 10 bases to trimming and J lost 0 bases, with 16 bases between them. The V gene's germline CDR1 is KGHSH and CDR2 LQKENI.